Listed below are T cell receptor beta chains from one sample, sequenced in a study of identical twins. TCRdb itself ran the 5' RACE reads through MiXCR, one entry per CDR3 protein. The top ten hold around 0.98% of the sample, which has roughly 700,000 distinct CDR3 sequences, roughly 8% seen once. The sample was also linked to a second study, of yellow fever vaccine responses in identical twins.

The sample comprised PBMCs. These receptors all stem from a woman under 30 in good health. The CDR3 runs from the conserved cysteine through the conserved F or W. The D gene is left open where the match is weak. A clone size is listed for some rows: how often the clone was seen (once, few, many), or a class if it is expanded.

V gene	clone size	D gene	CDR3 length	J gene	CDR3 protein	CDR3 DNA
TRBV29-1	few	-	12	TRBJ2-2	CSVWTGTGELFF	TGCAGCGTTTGGACTGGCACCGGGGAGCTGTTTTTT
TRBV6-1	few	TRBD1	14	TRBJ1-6	CASSQDRENSPLHF	TGTGCCAGCAGTCAAGACAGGGAGAATTCACCCCTCCACTTT
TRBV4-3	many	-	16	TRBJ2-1	CASSRGRDGVNNEQFF	TGCGCCAGCAGCCGCGGACGGGACGGTGTCAACAATGAGCAGTTCTTC
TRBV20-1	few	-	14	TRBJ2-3	CSAAISGWADTQYF	TGCAGTGCTGCCATTAGCGGCTGGGCAGATACGCAGTATTTT
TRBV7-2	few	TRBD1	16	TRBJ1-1	CASSQRDREWNTEAFF	TGTGCCAGCAGCCAACGGGACAGGGAATGGAACACTGAAGCTTTCTTT
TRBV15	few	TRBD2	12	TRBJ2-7	CAIGTSVYEQYF	TGTGCCATAGGGACTAGCGTTTACGAGCAGTACTTC
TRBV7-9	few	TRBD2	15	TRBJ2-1	CASSLVVAGIHEQFF	TGTGCCAGCAGCTTAGTAGTAGCGGGAATACATGAGCAGTTCTTC
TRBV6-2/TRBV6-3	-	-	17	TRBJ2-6	CASSYTGPVTGANVLTF	TGTGCCAGCAGTTATACAGGACCTGTCACTGGGGCCAACGTCCTGACTTTC
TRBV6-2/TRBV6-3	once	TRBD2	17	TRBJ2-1	CASSYLLGLVVSDEQFF	TGTGCCAGCAGTTACCTTCTTGGACTAGTGGTCTCGGATGAGCAGTTCTTC
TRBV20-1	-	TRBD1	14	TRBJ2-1	CSAREPGQGIEQFF	TGCAGTGCTAGAGAACCGGGACAGGGTATTGAGCAGTTCTTC
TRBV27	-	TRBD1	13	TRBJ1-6	CASTGTVNSPLHF	TGTGCCAGCACTGGGACAGTAAATTCACCCCTCCACTTT
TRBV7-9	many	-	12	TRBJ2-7	CASSLVRYEQYF	TGTGCCAGCAGTTTGGTGCGCTACGAGCAGTACTTC
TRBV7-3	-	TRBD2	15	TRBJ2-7	CASFHGLAKFYEQYF	TGTGCCAGCTTTCACGGACTAGCCAAATTTTACGAGCAGTACTTC
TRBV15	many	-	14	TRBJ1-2	CATSSPSQGNGYTF	TGTGCCACCAGCAGCCCGAGTCAAGGGAATGGCTACACCTTC
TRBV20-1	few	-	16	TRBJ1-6	CSAATGWGGSDSPLHF	TGCAGTGCTGCCACTGGTTGGGGGGGCAGTGATTCACCCCTCCACTTT
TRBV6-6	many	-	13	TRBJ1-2	CASSYGRDYGYTF	TGTGCCAGCAGTTATGGCAGGGACTATGGCTACACCTTC
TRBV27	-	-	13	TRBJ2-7	CASSARRAYEQYF	TGTGCCAGCAGTGCACGGAGGGCCTACGAGCAGTACTTC
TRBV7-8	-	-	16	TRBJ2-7	CASSGHRVGSSYEQYF	TGTGCCAGCAGCGGCCACAGGGTCGGCAGCTCCTACGAGCAGTACTTC
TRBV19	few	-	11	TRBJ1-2	CASTSNYGYTF	TGTGCCAGTACATCTAACTATGGCTACACCTTC
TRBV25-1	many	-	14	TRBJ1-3	CASSPGGAGNTIYF	TGTGCCAGCTCCCCCGGGGGAGCTGGAAACACCATATATTTT